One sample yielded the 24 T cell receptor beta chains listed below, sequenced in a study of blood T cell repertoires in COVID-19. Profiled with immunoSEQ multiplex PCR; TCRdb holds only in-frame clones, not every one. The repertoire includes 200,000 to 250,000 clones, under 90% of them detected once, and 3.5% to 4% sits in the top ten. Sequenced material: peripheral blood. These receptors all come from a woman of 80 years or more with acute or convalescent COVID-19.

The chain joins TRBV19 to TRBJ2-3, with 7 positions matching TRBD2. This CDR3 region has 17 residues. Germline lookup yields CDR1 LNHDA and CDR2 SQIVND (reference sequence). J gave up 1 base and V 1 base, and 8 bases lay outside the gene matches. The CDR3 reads CASSIGNRAGGTDTQYF. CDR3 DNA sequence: TGTGCCAGTAGTATAGGAAATCGGGCGGGGGGCACAGATACGCAGTATTTT.

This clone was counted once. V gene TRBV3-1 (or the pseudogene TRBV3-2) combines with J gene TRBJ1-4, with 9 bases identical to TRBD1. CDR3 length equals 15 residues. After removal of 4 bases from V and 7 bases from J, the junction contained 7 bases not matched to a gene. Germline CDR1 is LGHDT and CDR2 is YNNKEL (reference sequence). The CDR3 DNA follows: TGTGCCAGCAGCCCCACAGGGGGCCGGGGTGAAAAACTGTTTTTT. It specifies CASSPTGGRGEKLFF.

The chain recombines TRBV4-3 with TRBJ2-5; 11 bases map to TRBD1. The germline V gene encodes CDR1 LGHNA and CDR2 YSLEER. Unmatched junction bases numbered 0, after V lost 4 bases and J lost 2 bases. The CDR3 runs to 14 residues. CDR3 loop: CASSRDRGQETQYF. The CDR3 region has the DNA TGCGCCAGCAGCCGGGACAGGGGGCAAGAGACCCAGTACTTC.

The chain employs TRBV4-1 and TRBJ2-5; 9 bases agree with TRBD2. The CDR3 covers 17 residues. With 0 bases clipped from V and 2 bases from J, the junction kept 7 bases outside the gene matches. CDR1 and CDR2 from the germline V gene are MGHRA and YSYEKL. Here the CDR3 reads CASSQDPAGGGQETQYF. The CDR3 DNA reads TGCGCCAGCAGCCAAGATCCTGCGGGGGGGGGACAAGAGACCCAGTACTTC.

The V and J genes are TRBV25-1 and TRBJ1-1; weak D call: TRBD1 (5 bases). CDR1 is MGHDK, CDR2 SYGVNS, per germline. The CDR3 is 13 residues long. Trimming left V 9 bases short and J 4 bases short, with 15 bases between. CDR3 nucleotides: TGTGCCAGTGAAGGACACCGAGCCACTGAAGCTTTCTTT. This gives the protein CASEGHRATEAFF.

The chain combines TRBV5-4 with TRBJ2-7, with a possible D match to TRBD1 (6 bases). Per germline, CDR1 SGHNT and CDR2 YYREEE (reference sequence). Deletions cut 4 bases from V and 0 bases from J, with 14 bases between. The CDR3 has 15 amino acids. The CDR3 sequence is CASSEGVTSSYEQYF. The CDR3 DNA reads TGTGCCAGCAGCGAGGGGGTTACGAGCTCCTACGAGCAGTACTTC. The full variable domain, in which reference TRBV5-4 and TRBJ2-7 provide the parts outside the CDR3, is ETGVTQSPTHLIKTRGQQVTLRCSSQSGHNTVSWYQQALGQGPQFIFQYYREEENGRGNFPPRFSGLQFPNYSSELNVNALELDDSALYLCASSEGVTSSYEQYFGPGTRLTVT.

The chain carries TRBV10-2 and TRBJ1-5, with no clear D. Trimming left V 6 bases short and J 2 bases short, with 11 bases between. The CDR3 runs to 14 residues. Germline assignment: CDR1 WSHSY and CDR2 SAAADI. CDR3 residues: CASSREGGNQPQHF. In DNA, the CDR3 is TGCGCCAGCAGCCGGGAAGGAGGCAATCAGCCCCAGCATTTT.

The CDR3, as DNA: TGTGCCACCAGCAGAGATAAAAGGACCGGGGTTGGGGCCAACGTCCTGACTTTC. Protein: CATSRDKRTGVGANVLTF. The gene calls are TRBV15 and TRBJ2-6; tentative D call: TRBD2 (5 bases). With 0 bases removed from V and 3 bases from J, the gap between germline ends came to 15 bases. The V gene's germline CDR1 is LNHNV and CDR2 YYDKDF (reference sequence). The CDR3 covers 18 residues.

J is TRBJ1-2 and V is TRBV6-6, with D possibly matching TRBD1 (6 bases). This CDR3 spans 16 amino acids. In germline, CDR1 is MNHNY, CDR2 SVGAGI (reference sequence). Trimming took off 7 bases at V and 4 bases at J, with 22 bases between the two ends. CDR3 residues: CASILGPGQTVYGYTF. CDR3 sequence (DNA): TGTGCCAGCATCCTCGGGCCGGGACAAACTGTCTATGGCTACACCTTC.

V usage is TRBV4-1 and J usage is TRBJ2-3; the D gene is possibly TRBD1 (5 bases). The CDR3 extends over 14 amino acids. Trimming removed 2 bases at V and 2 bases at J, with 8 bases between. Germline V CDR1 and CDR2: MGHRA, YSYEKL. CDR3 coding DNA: TGCGCCAGCAGCCAAACAGGCTACACAGATACGCAGTATTTT. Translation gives CASSQTGYTDTQYF.

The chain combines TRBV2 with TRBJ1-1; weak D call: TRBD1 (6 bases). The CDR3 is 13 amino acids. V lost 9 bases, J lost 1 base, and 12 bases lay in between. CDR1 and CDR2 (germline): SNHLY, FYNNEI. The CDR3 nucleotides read TGTGCCAGTACGGGACATCCGAACACTGAAGCTTTCTTT. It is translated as CASTGHPNTEAFF.

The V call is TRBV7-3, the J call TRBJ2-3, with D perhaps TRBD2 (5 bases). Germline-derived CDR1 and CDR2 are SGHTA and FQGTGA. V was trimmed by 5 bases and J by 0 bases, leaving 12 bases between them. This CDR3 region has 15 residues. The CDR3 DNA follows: TGTGCCAGCAGCCTTTGGGCGGGTAGCACAGATACGCAGTATTTT. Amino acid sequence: CASSLWAGSTDTQYF.

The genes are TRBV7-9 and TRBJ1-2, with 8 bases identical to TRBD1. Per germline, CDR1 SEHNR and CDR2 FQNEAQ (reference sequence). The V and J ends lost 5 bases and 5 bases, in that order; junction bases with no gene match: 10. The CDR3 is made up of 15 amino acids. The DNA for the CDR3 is TGTGCCAGCAGCGCCTCAGGGGGCTTAGGGTATGGCTACACCTTC. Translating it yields CASSASGGLGYGYTF.

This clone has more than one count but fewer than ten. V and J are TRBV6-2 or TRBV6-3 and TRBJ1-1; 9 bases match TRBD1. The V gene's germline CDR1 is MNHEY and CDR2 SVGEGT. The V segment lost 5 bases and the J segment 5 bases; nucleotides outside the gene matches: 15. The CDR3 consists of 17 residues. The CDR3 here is CASSLIVGTGSRTEAFF. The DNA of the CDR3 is TGTGCCAGCAGTCTCATCGTGGGGACAGGGTCCCGGACTGAAGCTTTCTTT.

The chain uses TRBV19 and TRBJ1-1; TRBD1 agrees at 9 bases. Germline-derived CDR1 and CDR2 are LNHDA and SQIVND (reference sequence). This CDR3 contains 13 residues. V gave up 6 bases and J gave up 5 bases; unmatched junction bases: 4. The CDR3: CASSTGTGTEAFF. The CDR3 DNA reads TGTGCCAGTAGCACCGGGACAGGGACTGAAGCTTTCTTT.

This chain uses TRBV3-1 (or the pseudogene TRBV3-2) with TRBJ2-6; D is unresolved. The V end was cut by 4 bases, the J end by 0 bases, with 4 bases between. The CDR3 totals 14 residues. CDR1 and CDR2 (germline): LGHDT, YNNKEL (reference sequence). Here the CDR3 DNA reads TGTGCCAGCAGCCTCAACTCTGGGGCCAACGTCCTGACTTTC. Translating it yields CASSLNSGANVLTF.

This chain's CDR3 is CASSPGSGLAGGQGTDTQYF. DNA of the CDR3: TGTGCCAGCAGCCCTGGTTCCGGGCTAGCGGGGGGGCAAGGCACAGATACGCAGTATTTT. The chain combines TRBV3-1 (or the pseudogene TRBV3-2) with TRBJ2-3; 12 bases are shared with TRBD2. The germline V gene has CDR1 LGHDT and CDR2 YNNKEL (reference sequence). This CDR3 contains 20 residues. Trimming cost V 4 bases and J 1 base; bases outside gene matches: 15.

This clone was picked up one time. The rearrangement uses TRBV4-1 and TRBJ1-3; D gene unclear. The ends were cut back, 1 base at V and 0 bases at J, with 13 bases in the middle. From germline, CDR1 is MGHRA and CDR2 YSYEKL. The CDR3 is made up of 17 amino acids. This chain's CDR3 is CASSQGTTSLSGNTIYF. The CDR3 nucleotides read TGCGCCAGCAGCCAAGGCACGACTTCCCTCTCTGGAAACACCATATATTTT.

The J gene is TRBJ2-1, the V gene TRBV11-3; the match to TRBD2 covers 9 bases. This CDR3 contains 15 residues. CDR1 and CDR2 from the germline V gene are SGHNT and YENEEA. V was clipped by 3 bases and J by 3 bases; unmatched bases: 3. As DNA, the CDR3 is TGTGCCAGCAGCTTTAGCGGGGGTGTCTACAATGAGCAGTTCTTC. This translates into CASSFSGGVYNEQFF.

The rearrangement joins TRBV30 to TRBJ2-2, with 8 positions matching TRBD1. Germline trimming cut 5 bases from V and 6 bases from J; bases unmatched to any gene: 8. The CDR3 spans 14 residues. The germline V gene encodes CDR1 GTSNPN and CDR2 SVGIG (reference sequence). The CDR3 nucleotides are TGTGCCTGGGTCCCCAGGGGGCCGGCCGGGGAGCTGTTTTTT. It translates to CAWVPRGPAGELFF.

This chain's CDR3 is CASSLSRKEGPPSYNEQFF. DNA for the CDR3: TGTGCCAGCAGTTTATCGCGGAAGGAGGGCCCCCCGTCCTACAATGAGCAGTTCTTC. The chain combines TRBV27 with TRBJ2-1; perhaps TRBD2 as D (6 bases). Germline values: CDR1 MNHEY, CDR2 SMNVEV (reference sequence). V was shortened by 0 bases and J by 1 base, with 19 bases between the two germline ends. This CDR3 region has 19 residues.

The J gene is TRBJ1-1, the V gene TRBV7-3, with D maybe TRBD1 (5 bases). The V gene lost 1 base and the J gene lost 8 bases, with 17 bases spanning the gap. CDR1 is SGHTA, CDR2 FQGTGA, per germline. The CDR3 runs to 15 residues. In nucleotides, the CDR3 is TGTGCCAGCAGCTTAAAAGGAGGGGACGCCTCAGAAGCTTTCTTT. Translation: CASSLKGGDASEAFF.

CDR3 sequence (DNA): TGCGCCAGCAGCGAGGGACAGGGGGGCTACACCTTC. It translates to CASSEGQGGYTF. The chain is built from TRBV5-1 and TRBJ1-2, with 10 bases aligning to TRBD1. With V trimmed by 4 bases and J by 8 bases, 2 bases remained unmatched. CDR1 is SGHRS and CDR2 is YFSETQ in the germline V gene. CDR3 length equals 12 residues.

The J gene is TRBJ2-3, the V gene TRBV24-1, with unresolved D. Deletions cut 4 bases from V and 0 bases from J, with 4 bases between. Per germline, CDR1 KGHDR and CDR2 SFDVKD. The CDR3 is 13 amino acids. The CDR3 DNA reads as TGTGCCACCAGTGAACACAGCACAGATACGCAGTATTTT. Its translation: CATSEHSTDTQYF.